The 25 T cell receptor beta chains below come from one sample, sequenced in a study of blood T cell repertoires in COVID-19. Only in-frame clones appear in the TCRdb table, and some are missing; sequencing was by immunoSEQ multiplex PCR. The data hold around 270,000 clones, with more than 85% observed a single time. The sequenced sample was peripheral blood. These receptors were collected from a person under 30 with COVID-19, enrolled during active disease.

This chain uses TRBV14 with TRBJ2-1, with TRBD2 matching over 7 bases. V lost 1 base, J lost 7 bases, and 1 base stayed unmatched. The CDR3 sequence is 13 residues long. Per the germline V gene, CDR1 is SGHDN and CDR2 is FVKESK. The CDR3 reads CASSQGGGNEQFF. CDR3 in DNA: TGTGCCAGCAGCCAAGGGGGGGGGAATGAGCAGTTCTTC.

The chain links TRBV5-5 to TRBJ2-6; D uncertain. Germline values: CDR1 SGHKS, CDR2 YYEKEE (reference sequence). The germline V and J ends were trimmed by 4 bases and 7 bases, with 15 bases remaining between them. This CDR3 is 15 amino acids long. CDR3 region: CASSIPLSLANVLTF. In DNA form, the CDR3 reads TGTGCCAGCAGCATTCCCTTATCTTTAGCCAACGTCCTGACTTTC.

The count of this clone is one. The genes are TRBV5-5 and TRBJ2-7, with D perhaps TRBD1 (5 bases). The germline V and J ends were trimmed by 4 bases and 0 bases, with 17 bases remaining between them. The CDR3 covers 16 residues. Germline V gives CDR1 SGHKS, CDR2 YYEKEE (reference sequence). CDR3 DNA: TGTGCCAGCAGCCCCCGTCTCGTGACAGACTCCTACGAGCAGTACTTC. Its protein is CASSPRLVTDSYEQYF.

The chain employs TRBV15 and TRBJ1-5; unclear D gene. Per germline, CDR1 LNHNV and CDR2 YYDKDF (reference sequence). Trimming took off 0 bases at V and 0 bases at J, with 3 bases between the two ends. This CDR3 has 14 amino acids. CDR3 in DNA: TGTGCCACCAGCAGAGACCTTAGCAATCAGCCCCAGCATTTT. Amino acid sequence: CATSRDLSNQPQHF. Filled out from reference TRBV15 and TRBJ1-5, the complete variable domain reads DAMVIQNPRYQVTQFGKPVTLSCSQTLNHNVMYWYQQKSSQAPKLLFHYYDKDFNNEADTPDNFQSRRPNTSFCFLDIRSPGLGDTAMYLCATSRDLSNQPQHFGDGTRLSIL.

In regard to this clone: The junction differs from germline at one of its ends, possibly a read error. The chain employs TRBV7-9 and TRBJ2-1; a weak D match, TRBD2 (5 bases). Germline V gene lookup returns CDR1 SEHNR and CDR2 FQNEAQ (reference sequence). The CDR3 is 15 residues long. CDR3 residues: CASSLAPSSYNEQFF. In DNA form, the CDR3 reads TGTGCCAGCAGTTTAGCGCCGAGCTCCTACAATGAGCAGTTCTTC.

V is TRBV30 and J is TRBJ2-1, with D maybe TRBD2 (5 bases). Trimming removed 5 bases from V and 15 bases from J, with 14 bases in between. The CDR3 loop spans 10 amino acids. CDR1 and CDR2 from the germline V gene are GTSNPN and SVGIG (reference sequence). The CDR3 here is CAWGMEVRFF. The CDR3 DNA reads as TGTGCCTGGGGTATGGAGGTTCGGTTCTTC.

The chain combines TRBV27 with TRBJ2-1; 8 nucleotides agree with TRBD2. This CDR3 comprises 15 residues. The germline CDR1 and CDR2 sequences are MNHEY and SMNVEV (reference sequence). Trimming at V came to 6 bases and at J to 0 bases, leaving 4 bases not matched to a gene. The CDR3 sequence: CASSAGTSSYNEQFF. In nucleotides, the CDR3 is TGTGCCAGCAGCGCCGGGACTAGCTCCTACAATGAGCAGTTCTTC.

CDR3 protein: CASSFSGAYNEQFF. In DNA form, the CDR3 reads TGTGCCAGCAGTTTCTCCGGAGCCTACAATGAGCAGTTCTTC. The chain combines TRBV27 with TRBJ2-1, with D hard to call. The CDR3 spans 14 residues. V lost 3 bases, J lost 2 bases, and 8 bases lay in between. The germline CDR1 and CDR2 sequences are MNHEY and SMNVEV (reference sequence).

The CDR3: CASTTTGVGLSYGYTF. As DNA, the CDR3 is TGTGCCAGCACCACGACGGGGGTGGGTCTGAGCTATGGCTACACCTTC. The chain is built from TRBV9 and TRBJ1-2; the D gene is possibly TRBD1 (5 bases). Trimming removed 6 bases at V and 4 bases at J, with 22 bases between. The CDR3 extends over 16 amino acids. Per the germline V gene, CDR1 is SGDLS and CDR2 is YYNGEE. Complete variable domain (other parts from reference TRBV9 and TRBJ1-2): DSGVTQTPKHLITATGQRVTLRCSPRSGDLSVYWYQQSLDQGLQFLIQYYNGEERAKGNILERFSAQQFPDLHSELNLSSLELGDSALYFCASTTTGVGLSYGYTFGSGTRLTVV.

The chain has TRBV6-5 and TRBJ2-7, with D tentatively TRBD2 (5 bases). The V gene lost 6 bases and the J gene lost 4 bases, with 19 bases spanning the gap. The CDR3 extends over 15 amino acids. The germline CDR1 and CDR2 sequences are MNHEY and SVGAGI. Written as DNA, the CDR3 is TGTGCCAGCAGCCCAACCGACGAGGGTGTGTACGAGCAGTACTTC. This sequence encodes CASSPTDEGVYEQYF.

V gene TRBV19 combines with J gene TRBJ2-2, with D maybe TRBD2 (6 bases). The germline V and J ends were trimmed by 7 bases and 1 base, with 10 bases remaining between them. CDR3 length equals 14 residues. Germline V lookup: CDR1 LNHDA, CDR2 SQIVND (reference sequence). The CDR3 protein is CASKFGGNTGELFF. The CDR3 DNA sequence: TGTGCCAGTAAATTCGGGGGGAACACCGGGGAGCTGTTTTTT.

The rearrangement uses TRBV21-1 and TRBJ2-3; the table's D call, TRBD1, was not checked against the DNA. TRBV21-1 is a documented pseudogene. This CDR3 contains 12 residues. DNA of the CDR3: TGTGCCAGCGGACGACAGTCCGATACGCAGTATTTT. This translates into CASGRQSDTQYF.

This clone was observed many times. The gene calls are TRBV6-6 and TRBJ1-6, with D unclear. This CDR3 comprises 15 residues. Germline V CDR1 and CDR2: MNHNY, SVGAGI (reference sequence). The V gene lost 6 bases and the J gene lost 0 bases, with 9 bases spanning the gap. The CDR3 DNA follows: TGTGCCAGCAGGGAGCTTAGCTCCTATAATTCACCCCTCCACTTT. This translates into CASRELSSYNSPLHF.

The rearrangement joins TRBV29-1 to TRBJ2-1, with no clear D. This CDR3 has 16 residues. Trimming removed 2 bases at V and 0 bases at J, with 14 bases between. The germline V gene has CDR1 SQVTM and CDR2 ANQGSEA. This CDR3 is CSVELPTASSYNEQFF. The CDR3, as DNA: TGCAGCGTTGAACTACCTACAGCAAGCTCCTACAATGAGCAGTTCTTC.

The gene calls are TRBV7-6 and TRBJ1-1; D remains ambiguous. V was cut by 1 base and J by 4 bases, with 13 bases left in between. CDR1 is SGHVS, CDR2 FNYEAQ, per germline. The CDR3 contains 15 residues. CDR3 loop: CASSLDEGWSTEAFF. CDR3 sequence (DNA): TGTGCCAGCAGCTTAGACGAGGGATGGAGCACTGAAGCTTTCTTT.

The chain carries TRBV4-1 and TRBJ2-2; the D is unclear. The CDR3 is 13 amino acids. Per germline, CDR1 MGHRA and CDR2 YSYEKL. The V and J ends lost 4 bases and 8 bases respectively, with 11 bases between them. The CDR3 nucleotides read TGCGCCAGCAGCCCTGGGTCGAGGGGGGAGCTGTTTTTT. Residues: CASSPGSRGELFF.

The chain uses TRBV6-6 and TRBJ2-7, with D tentatively TRBD1 (6 bases). CDR1 is MNHNY and CDR2 is SVGAGI in the germline V gene (reference sequence). This CDR3 is built from 15 residues. V lost 0 bases and J lost 1, with 10 bases in between. CDR3 protein: CASSYSRQASYEQYF. In nucleotides, the CDR3 is TGTGCCAGCAGTTACTCTAGACAGGCTTCCTACGAGCAGTACTTC.

With respect to this clone: A read error may account for a junction end that differs from germline. The chain is built from TRBV7-7 and TRBJ2-5, with D possibly TRBD2 on 6 matching bases. The germline gives CDR1 SSHAT, CDR2 FNYEAQ (reference sequence). The CDR3 spans 15 residues. The CDR3 reads CASSSGSGVQETQYF. The CDR3 DNA sequence: TGTGCTAGCAGCTCCGGGAGCGGAGTCCAAGAGACCCAGTACTTC.

The chain has TRBV6-1 and TRBJ2-7, with D perhaps matching TRBD1 (6 bases). Trimming shortened V by 0 bases and J by 0 bases, and 9 bases separated the two germline ends. Looked up from germline, CDR1 is MNHNS and CDR2 is SASEGT. The CDR3 contains 15 residues. In DNA, the CDR3 is TGTGCCAGCAGTGAAGCCTGGGACAACTCCTACGAGCAGTACTTC. Protein sequence: CASSEAWDNSYEQYF.

The table lists this clone with a few counts. The chain carries TRBV27 and TRBJ2-1; D gene unclear. V was trimmed by 2 bases and J by 0 bases, leaving 8 bases between them. Germline CDR1 reads MNHEY; CDR2 reads SMNVEV (reference sequence). The length of the CDR3 is 15 residues. For the CDR3, the DNA is TGTGCCAGCAGTTTACGTAGTAGCTCCTACAATGAGCAGTTCTTC. As protein: CASSLRSSSYNEQFF.

This chain links TRBV5-1 with TRBJ2-1; 7 nucleotides agree with TRBD2. The length of the CDR3 is 15 residues. From germline, CDR1 is SGHRS and CDR2 YFSETQ. V trimming: 1 base; J trimming: 4 bases; junction bases outside the gene matches: 5. The CDR3 DNA reads TGCGCCAGCAGCTTGTGGGCGGGAGAATACAATGAGCAGTTCTTC. It specifies CASSLWAGEYNEQFF.

The V and J genes are TRBV5-1 and TRBJ1-1; D not resolved. The CDR3 contains 14 residues. The ends were cut back, 1 base at V and 4 bases at J, with 11 bases in the middle. Germline assignment: CDR1 SGHRS and CDR2 YFSETQ. Here the CDR3 reads CASSLTAGATEAFF. CDR3 in DNA: TGCGCCAGCAGCTTGACGGCAGGCGCCACTGAAGCTTTCTTT.

CDR3 amino acids: CSVEAGWSDTQYF. The DNA of the CDR3 is TGCAGCGTTGAAGCGGGGTGGTCAGATACGCAGTATTTT. The chain employs TRBV29-1 and TRBJ2-3; TRBD2 might be the D (5 bases). The CDR3 covers 13 residues. Per germline, CDR1 SQVTM and CDR2 ANQGSEA. The V end was cut by 1 base, the J end by 4 bases, with 9 bases between.

The V and J genes are TRBV5-1 and TRBJ1-1, with D uncertain. There are 14 residues in the CDR3. Deletions cut 0 bases from V and 2 bases from J, with 8 bases between. The germline CDR1 and CDR2 sequences are SGHRS and YFSETQ. The CDR3 DNA reads TGCGCCAGCAGCTTGGGGCAGGTAAACACTGAAGCTTTCTTT. This translates into CASSLGQVNTEAFF. Looking up the rest from reference TRBV5-1 and TRBJ1-1 gives the full variable domain: KAGVTQTPRYLIKTRGQQVTLSCSPISGHRSVSWYQQTPGQGLQFLFEYFSETQRNKGNFPGRFSGRQFSNSRSEMNVSTLELGDSALYLCASSLGQVNTEAFFGQGTRLTVV.

This chain links TRBV24-1 with TRBJ2-1, with D maybe TRBD2 (5 bases). V was cut by 6 bases and J by 0 bases, with 20 bases left in between. The CDR3 covers 18 residues. Germline values: CDR1 KGHDR, CDR2 SFDVKD. Here the CDR3 reads CATSPGRVAPFSYNEQFF. CDR3 nucleotide sequence: TGTGCCACCAGTCCGGGGAGAGTAGCGCCTTTCTCCTACAATGAGCAGTTCTTC.